The T cell receptor beta chain under discussion was sequenced for a study of T cell responses to AZD1222 COVID-19 vaccine. Findings of the study overall: Clonal diversity was possibly underestimated, and white British individuals and females predominated among donors. Spike regions recognized by vaccine-associated CD4 TCRs spanned the protein, led by 160-218 and 743-854. Only a handful of individuals given AZD1222 were seropositive at baseline.

As regards this clone: The antigen remains undetermined.

Clones were sequenced by immunoSEQ multiplex PCR, and TCRdb holds only the in-frame ones, with some missing. The sample yields about 97,000 clones, over 75% seen once. The receptor's source is an adult in good health. The sample here was peripheral blood, taken on day 0 of AZD1222 vaccination.

The CDR3: CASSQVLGSSNEKLFF. The CDR3 DNA is TGCGCCAGCAGCCAAGTACTAGGCAGCTCGAATGAAAAACTGTTTTTT. The genes are TRBV4-1 and TRBJ1-4; the D is unclear. V was trimmed by 1 base and J by 5 bases, leaving 14 bases between them. Germline CDR1 reads MGHRA; CDR2 reads YSYEKL. This CDR3 is 16 amino acids long.